This TCR beta chain was documented in a study of T-cell reconstitution after alpha-beta-depleted transplantation in children. V dropped 5 bases and J dropped 4 bases, with 17 bases sitting between them. Looked up from germline, CDR1 is SGHVS and CDR2 is FQNEAQ. CDR3 length: 16 amino acids. Unique molecular identifiers were used to barcode this TCRbeta library. TCRdb analysed the PCR reads with MiXCR anew, one entry per CDR3 protein. In the table there are hundreds of thousands of distinct CDR3 sequences, 9.5% to 15% of which are singletons. The table lists this clonotype with a count of one. The rearrangement links TRBV7-8 to TRBJ2-2; D unclear. The clonotype was recovered from a human donor who donated a stem cell graft to a child with acute lymphoblastic leukemia. Sequencing used PBMCs from the stem cell graft donor, obtained from the stem cell graft. Here the CDR3 DNA reads TGTGCCAGCAGCGAAGGAAAGAGTGGTTCCACCGGGGAGCTGTTTTTT. It specifies CASSEGKSGSTGELFF.